These 18 T cell receptor beta chains were all obtained from the same sample, sequenced in a study of shared clonotypes between healthy human individuals (dated by TCRdb to about 2020). CD8 naive samples were CD45RO-negative cells positively selected for CCR7, giving a CD45RA+CCR7+ population that excluded TemRA cells. The receptor library was made with the immunoSEQ multiplex PCR assay. What TCRdb holds here is the immuneACCESS table cut down to in-frame rearrangements. Part of the clones is not present; checked against another copy, under half of the missing clones reflect an unresolved V gene, and the others are unexplained. This sample holds almost 700,000 clones; about 92% were observed only once. In total, the top ten clones hold 20% to 25% of the sample. What was sequenced was naive CD8+ T cells sorted from blood. Read against the paper, the sample's cell subset or site label means: CD45RA+CCR7+. Receptors were obtained from a man aged 25-40 years in good health.

The gene calls are TRBV7-6 and TRBJ2-7; D not certain. The ends were cut back, 1 base at V and 1 base at J, with 8 bases in the middle. CDR1 and CDR2 (germline): SGHVS, FNYEAQ. The CDR3 extends over 14 amino acids. CDR3: CASSLGSTSYEQYF. As DNA, the CDR3 is TGTGCCAGCAGCTTAGGTTCCACATCCTACGAGCAGTACTTC.

The chain combines TRBV7-9 with TRBJ2-3, with TRBD2 matching over 10 bases. Germline assignment: CDR1 SEHNR and CDR2 FQNEAQ (reference sequence). The CDR3 contains 15 residues. V gave up 5 bases and J gave up 0 bases; unmatched junction bases: 2. The CDR3 spells CASSGTSESTDTQYF. As DNA, the CDR3 is TGTGCCAGCAGCGGGACTAGCGAGAGCACAGATACGCAGTATTTT.

The V call is TRBV5-8, the J call TRBJ1-1; D perhaps matches TRBD1 (5 bases). Between the trimmed V and J ends, which lost 3 bases and 11 bases, there was a span of 11 bases. CDR1 SGHTS and CDR2 YDEGEE come from the germline V gene. This CDR3 has 11 amino acids. CDR3 sequence reads: CASSWTPPAFF. As DNA, the CDR3 is TGTGCCAGCAGCTGGACACCCCCGGCTTTCTTT.

The chain uses TRBV7-9 and TRBJ2-5; 10 positions agree with TRBD2. V was pared by 7 bases and J by 4 bases, with 6 bases of the junction left unmatched. The CDR3 runs 14 residues. Germline V gives CDR1 SEHNR, CDR2 FQNEAQ (reference sequence). The CDR3 protein is CASTQAGGIETQYF. CDR3 nucleotides: TGTGCCAGCACACAAGCGGGAGGGATAGAGACCCAGTACTTC.

This chain joins TRBV27 and TRBJ2-1; 11 positions agree with TRBD2. Germline assignment: CDR1 MNHEY and CDR2 SMNVEV (reference sequence). V dropped 8 bases and J dropped 5; count of bases not matched to a gene: 5. The CDR3 totals 14 residues. CDR3 nucleotides: TGTGCCAGCCGCACTAGCGGGAGTCACAATGAGCAGTTCTTC. Encoded protein: CASRTSGSHNEQFF.

For the CDR3, the DNA is TGCAGCGTTGAAGTTACTAGCGGGGTACAACTATACGAGCAGTACTTC. It codes for CSVEVTSGVQLYEQYF. This chain joins TRBV29-1 and TRBJ2-7; TRBD2 matches 10 bases. CDR1 and CDR2 (germline): SQVTM, ANQGSEA. V lost 1 base, J lost 4 bases, and 10 bases stayed unmatched. This CDR3 has 16 amino acids.

The chain recombines TRBV25-1 with TRBJ2-1; D not resolved. The ends were cut back, 8 bases at V and 4 bases at J, with 24 bases in the middle. This CDR3 is built from 17 residues. Germline V gene lookup returns CDR1 MGHDK and CDR2 SYGVNS. CDR3: CASQSLRLGVGYNEQFF. The CDR3 nucleotides read TGTGCCAGCCAATCCCTGCGCCTGGGTGTAGGTTACAATGAGCAGTTCTTC.

This clone was observed a few times. V is TRBV28 and J is TRBJ1-2; D is unresolved. There are 17 residues in the CDR3. Trimming stripped 3 bases from V and 1 base from J, with 18 bases between. Looked up from germline, CDR1 is MDHEN and CDR2 is SYDVKM. The CDR3 DNA is TGTGCCAGCAGTTTTTTCGCGGAACATCAACGTAACTATGGCTACACCTTC. Amino acids: CASSFFAEHQRNYGYTF.

V is TRBV6-4 and J is TRBJ2-2; 13 bases fit TRBD2. The CDR3 runs 17 residues. The V segment lost 3 bases and the J segment 2 bases; nucleotides outside the gene matches: 3. The V gene's germline CDR1 is MRHNA and CDR2 SNTAGT. CDR3 coding DNA: TGTGCCAGCAGTGAGACTAGCGGGAGGTTTAACACCGGGGAGCTGTTTTTT. It translates to CASSETSGRFNTGELFF.

The chain joins TRBV4-1 to TRBJ1-2; TRBD1 might be the D (5 bases). With 0 bases removed from V and 4 bases from J, the gap between germline ends came to 15 bases. Germline loops: CDR1 MGHRA, CDR2 YSYEKL. The CDR3 extends over 16 amino acids. The CDR3 loop reads CASSQDAGRSSYGYTF. The CDR3, as DNA: TGCGCCAGCAGCCAAGATGCAGGGAGAAGTTCCTATGGCTACACCTTC.

V usage is TRBV7-9 and J usage is TRBJ1-2, with D uncertain. Germline loops: CDR1 SEHNR, CDR2 FQNEAQ (reference sequence). V lost 1 base to trimming and J lost 4 bases, with 22 bases between them. The CDR3 length is 18 residues. CDR3 coding DNA: TGTGCCAGCAGCTTAGAGGTCGGACGCAACCCCCAACTCTATGGCTACACCTTC. Encoded protein: CASSLEVGRNPQLYGYTF.

The chain employs TRBV7-2 and TRBJ2-7; D not certain. This CDR3 has 14 amino acids. The germline V gene encodes CDR1 SGHTA and CDR2 FQGNSA. Trimming took 5 bases from V and 1 from J, leaving 12 bases between them. CDR3 region: CASSQIWSSYEQYF. For the CDR3, the DNA is TGTGCCAGCAGCCAAATTTGGAGTTCCTACGAGCAGTACTTC.

The chain links TRBV25-1 to TRBJ2-3; no clear D gene. V was pared by 1 base and J by 4 bases, with 0 bases between. The germline CDR1 and CDR2 sequences are MGHDK and SYGVNS. The CDR3 runs to 11 residues. CDR3 in DNA: TGTGCCAGCAGTGAATCAGATACGCAGTATTTT. Protein product: CASSESDTQYF.

The table lists this clone with a few counts. The chain is built from TRBV27 and TRBJ2-7; no definite D call. Germline loops: CDR1 MNHEY, CDR2 SMNVEV (reference sequence). Trimming cost V 6 bases and J 3 bases, with 12 bases left between them. The CDR3 length is 13 residues. The CDR3 is CASSPMPLYEQYF. CDR3 sequence (DNA): TGTGCCAGCAGCCCAATGCCCCTCTACGAGCAGTACTTC.

V gene TRBV6-1 combines with J gene TRBJ2-1, with TRBD2 matching over 8 bases. After removal of 5 bases from V and 3 bases from J, the junction contained 6 bases not matched to a gene. The CDR3 consists of 15 residues. The germline CDR1 and CDR2 sequences are MNHNS and SASEGT. The CDR3, as DNA: TGTGCCAGCAGTAAGACTAGCGAGAACTACAATGAGCAGTTCTTC. This sequence encodes CASSKTSENYNEQFF.

This chain links TRBV9 with TRBJ2-1, with 7 bases that match TRBD2. Trimming removed 6 bases from V and 8 bases from J; junction bases left unmatched: 17. The CDR3 consists of 16 residues. CDR1 is SGDLS, CDR2 YYNGEE, per germline. Here the CDR3 DNA reads TGTGCCAGCACCTCGTCAACGGGGGAGGGAAGGGATGAGCAGTTCTTC. The encoded protein is CASTSSTGEGRDEQFF.

This chain links TRBV6-5 with TRBJ2-7; D is possibly TRBD1 (5 bases). The germline V and J ends were trimmed by 4 bases and 3 bases, with 7 bases remaining between them. The CDR3 length is 12 residues. From germline, CDR1 is MNHEY and CDR2 SVGAGI. CDR3 bases: TGTGCCAGCAGTTTTGACAGCTACGAGCAGTACTTC. This sequence encodes CASSFDSYEQYF.

The chain joins TRBV7-9 to TRBJ2-3, with 8 bases that match TRBD1. J lost 4 bases, V lost 6 bases, and 9 bases had no gene match. The CDR3 contains 15 residues. From germline, CDR1 is SEHNR and CDR2 FQNEAQ (reference sequence). Here the CDR3 DNA reads TGTGCCAGCAGTAACGGACAGGGATCCGCAGATACGCAGTATTTT. Encoded protein: CASSNGQGSADTQYF.